The clone carrying this T cell receptor beta chain was counted between two and nine times. Germline V gives CDR1 SGHTA, CDR2 FQGNSA. The CDR3 extends over 16 amino acids. V was cut by 3 bases and J by 2 bases, with 16 bases left in between. This entry is derived from a study of CD8 T cells in ankylosing spondylitis. TCRdb recomputed calls from the 5' RACE reads with MiXCR, one row per CDR3 protein. This sample carries around 230,000 distinct CDR3 sequences, approximately 8% of them seen once, and the ten largest clones take 4% to 5%. The sequenced material came from blood, either unsorted or a sorted T cell fraction (not recorded which). V and J are TRBV7-2 and TRBJ1-1; a weak D match, TRBD1 (5 bases). The sequence was collected from a female donor with ankylosing spondylitis or in good health (not recorded which). The CDR3 loop reads CASSFFSAGINTEAFF. The CDR3 DNA reads as TGTGCCAGCAGCTTCTTCTCGGCAGGGATTAACACTGAAGCTTTCTTT.